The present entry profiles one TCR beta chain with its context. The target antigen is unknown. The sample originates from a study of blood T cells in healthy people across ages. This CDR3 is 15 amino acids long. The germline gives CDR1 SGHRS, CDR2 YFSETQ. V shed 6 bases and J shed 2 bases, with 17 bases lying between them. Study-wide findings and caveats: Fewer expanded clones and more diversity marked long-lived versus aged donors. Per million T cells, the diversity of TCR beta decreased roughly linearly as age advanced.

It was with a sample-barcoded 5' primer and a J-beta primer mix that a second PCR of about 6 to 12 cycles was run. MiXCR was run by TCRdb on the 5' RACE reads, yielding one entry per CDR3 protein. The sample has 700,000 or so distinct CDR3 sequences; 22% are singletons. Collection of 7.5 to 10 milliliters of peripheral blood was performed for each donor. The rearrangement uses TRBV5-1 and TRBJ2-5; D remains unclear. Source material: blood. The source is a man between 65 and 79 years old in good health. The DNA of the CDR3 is TGCGCCAGCAAAACCGACGTTATAGTTCAAGAGACCCAGTACTTC. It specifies CASKTDVIVQETQYF.